The 18 T cell receptor beta chains reported below all come from one sample, sequenced in a study of early stage breast cancer tumors. The table came from immunoSEQ multiplex PCR; TCRdb's copy has only in-frame clones and leaves some out. Of 25,000 to 35,000 clones listed, 50% to 75% were seen once; the top ten hold 7% to 9.5%. The sample taken for sequencing was breast tumor tissue. These receptors were taken from a person aged 45-60 years with breast cancer.

The V and J genes are TRBV15 and TRBJ2-6; a possible D gene is TRBD2 (5 bases). Trimming took off 3 bases at V and 0 bases at J, with 9 bases between the two ends. Germline V lookup: CDR1 LNHNV, CDR2 YYDKDF (reference sequence). This CDR3 spans 16 amino acids. In nucleotides, the CDR3 is TGTGCCACCAGCAGGGGGAGCAGCTCTGGGGCCAACGTCCTGACTTTC. Its translation is CATSRGSSSGANVLTF.

The J gene is TRBJ2-7, the V gene TRBV7-2; D not resolved. The CDR3 length is 14 residues. Germline CDR1 SGHTA, CDR2 FQGNSA. V was trimmed by 1 base and J by 0 bases, leaving 7 bases between them. For the CDR3, the DNA is TGTGCCAGCAGCTTAGGGATCCGCTCCTACGAGCAGTACTTC. Its protein product is CASSLGIRSYEQYF.

This clone appeared a single time. V gene TRBV2 combines with J gene TRBJ1-4; D not certain. This CDR3 spans 14 amino acids. CDR1 and CDR2 (germline): SNHLY, FYNNEI. Trimming took 2 bases from V and 3 from J, leaving 7 bases between them. CDR3 residues: CASSERTANEKLFF. CDR3 in DNA: TGTGCCAGCAGTGAACGCACTGCTAATGAAAAACTGTTTTTT.

The chain combines TRBV5-1 with TRBJ2-1, with 9 bases fitting TRBD2. V shed 0 bases, J shed 3 bases, and the junction held 1 base outside the gene matches. Looked up from germline, CDR1 is SGHRS and CDR2 is YFSETQ. This CDR3 comprises 15 residues. The CDR3 loop is CASSLGAGGYNEQFF. CDR3 in DNA: TGCGCCAGCAGCTTGGGAGCGGGAGGCTACAATGAGCAGTTCTTC.

CDR3 sequence reads: CASSELAGGPDTQYF. CDR3 coding DNA: TGTGCCAGCAGTGAACTAGCGGGAGGGCCAGATACGCAGTATTTT. The chain is built from TRBV6-1 and TRBJ2-3, with 12 nucleotides matching TRBD2. Germline values: CDR1 MNHNS, CDR2 SASEGT. The CDR3 extends over 15 amino acids. Germline trimming cut 2 bases from V and 4 bases from J; bases unmatched to any gene: 1.

This clone was seen a handful of times. The V gene is TRBV5-1, the J gene TRBJ1-2, with 7 bases that match TRBD1. Looked up from germline, CDR1 is SGHRS and CDR2 is YFSETQ. The CDR3 has 15 residues. V was clipped by 4 bases and J by 5 bases; unmatched bases: 11. CDR3 residues: CASSPGDSQVYGYTF. In DNA form, the CDR3 reads TGCGCCAGCAGCCCCGGGGACAGCCAGGTTTATGGCTACACCTTC.

This clone was counted a few times. The chain recombines TRBV11-3 with TRBJ2-1, with 12 bases matching TRBD2. The germline gives CDR1 SGHNT, CDR2 YENEEA. The CDR3 runs 15 residues. V lost 5 bases to trimming and J lost 6 bases; unmatched junction nucleotides: 5. CDR3: CASSTGLAGSNEQFF. The CDR3 DNA follows: TGTGCCAGCAGCACGGGACTAGCGGGTTCCAATGAGCAGTTCTTC.

V is TRBV6-1 and J is TRBJ2-2; 14 bases match TRBD2. Germline CDR1 is MNHNS and CDR2 is SASEGT. The CDR3 has 15 amino acids. V lost 6 bases and J lost 4; bases outside the gene matches: 1. The CDR3 sequence: CASRGTSGGTGELFF. The CDR3 bases are TGTGCCAGCAGAGGGACTAGCGGGGGCACCGGGGAGCTGTTTTTT.

The V call is TRBV27, the J call TRBJ2-1, with D unclear. Germline V CDR1 and CDR2: MNHEY, SMNVEV (reference sequence). This CDR3 has 14 amino acids. V lost 6 bases to trimming and J lost 0 bases, with 9 bases between them. CDR3 bases: TGTGCCAGCAGGAGTGTAGACTCCTACAATGAGCAGTTCTTC. As protein: CASRSVDSYNEQFF.

This chain links TRBV5-6 with TRBJ2-2; 15 bases fit TRBD2. The CDR3 totals 19 residues. Germline values: CDR1 SGHDT, CDR2 YYEEEE. V was pared by 1 base and J by 4 bases, with 8 bases of the junction left unmatched. CDR3 protein: CASSLSLGLAGGVTGELFF. The CDR3 bases are TGTGCCAGCAGCTTGTCGCTGGGACTAGCGGGAGGAGTCACCGGGGAGCTGTTTTTT.

The J gene is TRBJ1-3, the V gene TRBV30; a possible D gene is TRBD1 (5 bases). Looked up from germline, CDR1 is GTSNPN and CDR2 is SVGIG (reference sequence). V lost 4 bases, J lost 0 bases, and 19 bases lay in between. There are 17 residues in the CDR3. The CDR3: CAWTLRGSSSSGNTIYF. CDR3 sequence (DNA): TGTGCCTGGACCCTAAGGGGCAGTTCAAGCTCTGGAAACACCATATATTTT.

In this sample, this clone turned up once. The V call is TRBV18, the J call TRBJ2-3; no definite D call. The CDR3 is made up of 13 amino acids. Germline-derived CDR1 and CDR2 are KGHSH and LQKENI. Deletions cut 1 base from V and 2 bases from J, with 4 bases between. CDR3 DNA sequence: TGTGCCAGCTCACCACAGAACACAGATACGCAGTATTTT. It is translated as CASSPQNTDTQYF.

This clone was counted a few times. The chain has TRBV18 and TRBJ1-3; tentative D call: TRBD1 (6 bases). The germline V gene encodes CDR1 KGHSH and CDR2 LQKENI. This CDR3 has 15 residues. The V and J ends lost 0 bases and 3 bases respectively, with 9 bases between them. This chain's CDR3 is CASSPPQGNGNTIYF. The CDR3 nucleotides are TGTGCCAGCTCACCACCGCAGGGGAATGGAAACACCATATATTTT.

The V and J genes are TRBV4-3 and TRBJ2-3, with a weak D call TRBD2 (6 bases). The V end lost 1 base, the J end lost 0 bases, and 11 bases lay between the germline ends. The CDR3 covers 16 residues. Germline V gene sequence: CDR1 LGHNA, CDR2 YSLEER. The CDR3 DNA reads as TGCGCCAGCAGCCAAGCTGCGGGGTCGAGCACAGATACGCAGTATTTT. Translated: CASSQAAGSSTDTQYF.

The chain has TRBV11-3 and TRBJ1-5; weak D call: TRBD1 (6 bases). The CDR3 is made up of 14 amino acids. Germline V CDR1 and CDR2: SGHNT, YENEEA. V was pared by 1 base and J by 7 bases, with 11 bases between. The CDR3 sequence is CASSLVQGGQPQHF. The CDR3, as DNA: TGTGCCAGCAGCTTAGTACAGGGAGGACAGCCCCAGCATTTT.

The chain links TRBV5-1 to TRBJ2-3; perhaps TRBD2 as D (6 bases). CDR1 and CDR2 from the germline V gene are SGHRS and YFSETQ. V lost 2 bases and J lost 3, with 13 bases in between. The CDR3 is 15 residues long. The CDR3 is CASSFSGRGTDTQYF. In DNA, the CDR3 is TGCGCCAGCAGCTTTAGCGGTCGGGGTACAGATACGCAGTATTTT.

This clone was seen only a few times. This sequence joins TRBV6-1 and TRBJ2-1; TRBD2 aligns across 11 bases. Germline values: CDR1 MNHNS, CDR2 SASEGT. J was trimmed by 3 bases and V by 10 bases; bases with no gene match: 2. The CDR3 covers 13 residues. As DNA, the CDR3 is TGTGCCACTAGCGGGAGGCACTACAATGAGCAGTTCTTC. Residues: CATSGRHYNEQFF.

The chain joins TRBV7-2 to TRBJ1-2; D is possibly TRBD1 (6 bases). The CDR3 sequence is 16 residues long. Germline values: CDR1 SGHTA, CDR2 FQGNSA. Trimming stripped 0 bases from V and 8 bases from J, with 19 bases between. In nucleotides, the CDR3 is TGTGCCAGCAGCTTAGCGCAGCGGGGGGCAGTCAGAGGCTACACCTTC. The encoded protein is CASSLAQRGAVRGYTF. Together with reference TRBV7-2 and TRBJ1-2, the CDR3 gives the full variable domain: GAGVSQSPSNKVTEKGKDVELRCDPISGHTALYWYRQSLGQGLEFLIYFQGNSAPDKSGLPSDRFSAERTGGSVSTLTIQRTQQEDSAVYLCASSLAQRGAVRGYTFGSGTRLTVV.